The 9 T cell receptor beta chains in this list originate from one sample, sequenced in a study of blood T cell repertoires in COVID-19. The protocol was immunoSEQ multiplex PCR, while the TCRdb copy is restricted to in-frame clones and leaves out a portion. This table has 160,000 or so clones, 75% to 85% appearing once. The specimen sequenced was peripheral blood. The receptors here all came from a woman in her forties or fifties with acute or convalescent COVID-19.

V and J are TRBV7-8 and TRBJ2-5, with D maybe TRBD2 (7 bases). Germline CDR1 reads SGHVS; CDR2 reads FQNEAQ. The CDR3 contains 18 residues. V was shortened by 1 base and J by 1 base, with 19 bases between the two germline ends. This CDR3 is CASSLVHRTGGGQETQYF. Written as DNA, the CDR3 is TGTGCCAGCAGCTTAGTGCATCGCACGGGGGGCGGCCAAGAGACCCAGTACTTC.

V is TRBV4-1 and J is TRBJ1-5; D not certain. CDR1 and CDR2 from the germline V gene are MGHRA and YSYEKL. The V gene lost 0 bases and the J gene lost 6 bases, with 15 bases spanning the gap. The CDR3 loop spans 16 amino acids. This CDR3 reads CASSQDGALASQPQHF. DNA of the CDR3: TGCGCCAGCAGCCAAGATGGAGCACTCGCCAGTCAGCCCCAGCATTTT.

The CDR3 DNA reads TGCGCCAGCAGCTGGACTCGCGAGGGTGGGGCCAACGTCCTGACTTTC. Protein: CASSWTREGGANVLTF. The gene calls are TRBV5-1 and TRBJ2-6; possible D gene TRBD2, 5 bases. The V gene's germline CDR1 is SGHRS and CDR2 YFSETQ. The CDR3 contains 16 residues. V dropped 3 bases and J dropped 3 bases, with 13 bases sitting between them.

Comment on this clone: The CDR3 carries no conserved terminal phenylalanine or tryptophan, so it likely arises from a read error. Because the CDR3's place on the DNA is in doubt, the DNA is left out and the CDR3 is given as listed by TCRdb. This chain links TRBV2 with TRBJ2-4; the table's D call, TRBD1, has no DNA check behind it. Ends included, the CDR3 has 11 residues. Germline CDR1 SNHLY, CDR2 FYNNEI. The chain's CDR3 is CASSSDWTVLL.

This clone was seen once. The V gene is TRBV10-1, the J gene TRBJ2-1; TRBD2 aligns across 13 bases. V shed 8 bases, J shed 8 bases, and the junction held 9 bases outside the gene matches. The germline gives CDR1 WNHNN, CDR2 SYGVQD (reference sequence). CDR3 length equals 15 residues. The CDR3 reads CASPRLAGGGYEQFF. The DNA of the CDR3 is TGCGCCAGCCCCCGACTAGCGGGAGGCGGTTATGAGCAGTTCTTC.

CDR3 in amino acids: CASSKDTLHNQPQHF. In DNA, the CDR3 is TGTGCCAGCAGTAAAGACACGCTCCACAATCAGCCCCAGCATTTT. The chain links TRBV6-2 or TRBV6-3 to TRBJ1-5; D unresolved. The CDR3 totals 15 residues. Germline loops: CDR1 MNHEY, CDR2 SVGEGT. The V gene lost 5 bases and the J gene lost 3 bases, with 14 bases spanning the gap.

V and J are TRBV6-5 and TRBJ1-6; 9 nucleotides match TRBD1. Germline assignment: CDR1 MNHEY and CDR2 SVGAGI. The J segment lost 8 bases and the V segment lost 4 bases, leaving 6 bases of the junction unmatched. The CDR3 contains 15 residues. The CDR3 loop is CASSSGQGLYSPLHF. The CDR3 DNA reads TGTGCCAGCAGTTCGGGACAGGGCCTTTATTCACCCCTCCACTTT.

V is TRBV4-1 and J is TRBJ2-6, with a weak D call TRBD1 (6 bases). V shed 4 bases and J shed 1 base, with 11 bases lying between them. Germline V gene data show CDR1 as MGHRA and CDR2 as YSYEKL. CDR3 length: 16 amino acids. The CDR3 here is CASSRPRGSGANVLTF. The CDR3 DNA follows: TGCGCCAGCAGCCGCCCCAGGGGATCTGGGGCCAACGTCCTGACTTTC.

The CDR3 DNA reads TGCGCCAGCAGCTTGTTAAGCGGGGGCGATGGCTACACCTTC. This translates into CASSLLSGGDGYTF. V gene TRBV5-1 combines with J gene TRBJ1-2; D perhaps matches TRBD1 (6 bases). This CDR3 is built from 14 residues. The ends were cut back, 1 base at V and 6 bases at J, with 13 bases in the middle. The germline V gene has CDR1 SGHRS and CDR2 YFSETQ.